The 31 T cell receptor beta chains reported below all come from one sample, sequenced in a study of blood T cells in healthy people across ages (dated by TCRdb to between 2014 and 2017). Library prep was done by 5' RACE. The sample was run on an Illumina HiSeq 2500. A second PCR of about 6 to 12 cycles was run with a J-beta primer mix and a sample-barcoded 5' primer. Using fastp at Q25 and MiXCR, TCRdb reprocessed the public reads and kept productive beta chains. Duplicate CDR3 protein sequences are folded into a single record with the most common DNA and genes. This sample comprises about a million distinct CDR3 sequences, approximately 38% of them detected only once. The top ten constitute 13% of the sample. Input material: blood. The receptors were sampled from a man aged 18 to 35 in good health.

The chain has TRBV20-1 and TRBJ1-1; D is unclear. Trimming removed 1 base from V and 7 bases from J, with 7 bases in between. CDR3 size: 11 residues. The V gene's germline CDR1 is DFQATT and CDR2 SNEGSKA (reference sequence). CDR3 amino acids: CSARVGYEAFF. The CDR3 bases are TGCAGTGCTAGAGTGGGGTATGAAGCTTTCTTT.

CDR3 DNA: TGTGCCAGCAGTGGGGGGGGGACCTCCTATGGCTACACCTTC. This translates into CASSGGGTSYGYTF. The gene calls are TRBV2 and TRBJ1-2, with D maybe TRBD1 (5 bases). V shed 4 bases and J shed 4 bases, with 13 bases lying between them. The length of the CDR3 is 14 residues. Germline V gene lookup returns CDR1 SNHLY and CDR2 FYNNEI.

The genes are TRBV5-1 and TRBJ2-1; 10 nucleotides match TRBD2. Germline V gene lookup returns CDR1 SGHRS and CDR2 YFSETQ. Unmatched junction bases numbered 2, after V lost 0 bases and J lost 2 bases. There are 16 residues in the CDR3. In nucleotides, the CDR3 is TGCGCCAGCAGCTTGGATAGCGGGGGGCCCTACAATGAGCAGTTCTTC. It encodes CASSLDSGGPYNEQFF.

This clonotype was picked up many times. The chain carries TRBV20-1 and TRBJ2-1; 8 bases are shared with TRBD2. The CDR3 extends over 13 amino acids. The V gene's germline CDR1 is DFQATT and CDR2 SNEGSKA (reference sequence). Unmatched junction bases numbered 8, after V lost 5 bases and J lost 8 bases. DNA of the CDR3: TGCAGTGCTGGGGGACTAGGGCTTCATGAGCAGTTCTTC. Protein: CSAGGLGLHEQFF.

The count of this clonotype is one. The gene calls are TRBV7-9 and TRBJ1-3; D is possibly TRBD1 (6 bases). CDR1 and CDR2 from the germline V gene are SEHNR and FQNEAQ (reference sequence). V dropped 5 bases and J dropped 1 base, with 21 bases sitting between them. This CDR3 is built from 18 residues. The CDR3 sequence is CASSEGKIGQLSGNTIYF. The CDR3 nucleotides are TGTGCCAGCAGCGAGGGGAAGATAGGACAGCTGTCTGGAAACACCATATATTTT.

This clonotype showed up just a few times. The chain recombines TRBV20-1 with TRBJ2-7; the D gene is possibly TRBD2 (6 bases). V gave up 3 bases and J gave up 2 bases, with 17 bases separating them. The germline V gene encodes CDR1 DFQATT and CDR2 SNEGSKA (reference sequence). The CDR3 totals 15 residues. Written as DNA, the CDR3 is TGCAGTGCTAGCCCTCCGCCCGGGAGTACCTACGAGCAGTACTTC. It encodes CSASPPPGSTYEQYF.

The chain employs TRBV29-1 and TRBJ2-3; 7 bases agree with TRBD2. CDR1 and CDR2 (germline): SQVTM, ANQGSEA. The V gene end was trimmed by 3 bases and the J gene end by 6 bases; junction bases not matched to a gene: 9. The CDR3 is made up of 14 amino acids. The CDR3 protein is CSVELTSPQDTQYF. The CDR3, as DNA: TGCAGCGTTGAGTTGACTAGCCCGCAGGATACGCAGTATTTT.

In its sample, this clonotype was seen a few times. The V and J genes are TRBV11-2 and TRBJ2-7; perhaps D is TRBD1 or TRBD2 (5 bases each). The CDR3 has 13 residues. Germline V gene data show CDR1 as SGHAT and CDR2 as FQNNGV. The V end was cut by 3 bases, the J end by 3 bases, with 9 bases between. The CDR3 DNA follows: TGTGCCAGCAGCTTCGGGACCCACTACGAGCAGTACTTC. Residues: CASSFGTHYEQYF.

The CDR3, as DNA: TGTGCCAGCAGTTTATCCAGCCTGGGTGAGCAGTTCTTC. Translated, it gives CASSLSSLGEQFF. The chain is built from TRBV12-3 or TRBV12-4 and TRBJ2-1; the D is unclear. Trimming left V 2 bases short and J 9 bases short, with 11 bases between. CDR3 length: 13 amino acids.

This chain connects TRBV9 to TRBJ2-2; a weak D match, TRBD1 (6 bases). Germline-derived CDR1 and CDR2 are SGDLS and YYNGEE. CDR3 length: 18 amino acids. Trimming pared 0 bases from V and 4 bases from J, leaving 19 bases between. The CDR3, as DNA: TGTGCCAGCAGCGTAGCTACATTTGGGGACAAGATCACCGGGGAGCTGTTTTTT. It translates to CASSVATFGDKITGELFF.

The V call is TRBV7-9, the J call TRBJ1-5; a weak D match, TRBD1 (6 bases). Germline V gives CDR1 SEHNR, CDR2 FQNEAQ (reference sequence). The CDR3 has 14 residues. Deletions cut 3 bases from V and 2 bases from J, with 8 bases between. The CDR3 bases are TGTGCCAGCAGCTTGCAGGGGCGCAATCAGCCCCAGCATTTT. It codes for CASSLQGRNQPQHF.

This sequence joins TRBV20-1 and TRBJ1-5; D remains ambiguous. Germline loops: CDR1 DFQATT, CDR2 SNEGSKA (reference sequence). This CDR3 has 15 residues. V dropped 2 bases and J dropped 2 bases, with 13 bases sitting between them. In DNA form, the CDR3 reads TGCAGTGCTAGACGGTCCCAAACGGGCAATCAGCCCCAGCATTTT. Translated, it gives CSARRSQTGNQPQHF.

CDR3: CAIREDRPKYNEQYF. The CDR3, as DNA: TGTGCCATCAGGGAGGACAGGCCCAAATACAATGAGCAGTACTTC. This chain joins TRBV10-3 and TRBJ2-1, with 7 bases identical to TRBD1. The DNA matches TRBJ2-7 better at its end, which makes the J call doubtful. This CDR3 region has 15 residues. Germline-derived CDR1 and CDR2 are ENHRY and SYGVKD.

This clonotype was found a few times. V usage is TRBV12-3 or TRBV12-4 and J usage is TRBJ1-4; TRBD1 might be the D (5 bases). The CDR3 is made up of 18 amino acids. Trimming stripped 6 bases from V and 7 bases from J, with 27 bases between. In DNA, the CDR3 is TGTGCCAGCAGCCCCGAGGGTAGGGGAGTCGGATCGGGTGAAAAACTGTTTTTT. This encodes CASSPEGRGVGSGEKLFF.

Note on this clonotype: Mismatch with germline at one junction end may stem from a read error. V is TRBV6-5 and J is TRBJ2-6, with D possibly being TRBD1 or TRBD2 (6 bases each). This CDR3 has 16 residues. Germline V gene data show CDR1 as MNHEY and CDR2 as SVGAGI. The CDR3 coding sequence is TGTGCCAGCAGTTATTCCGAGGGTAGGGGGGCCAAAGTCCTGACTTTC. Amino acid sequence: CASSYSEGRGAKVLTF.

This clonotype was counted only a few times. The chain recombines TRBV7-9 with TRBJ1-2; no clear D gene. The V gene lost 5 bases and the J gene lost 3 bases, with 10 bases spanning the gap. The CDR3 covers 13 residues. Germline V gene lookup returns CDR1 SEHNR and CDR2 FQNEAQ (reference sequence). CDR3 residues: CASSNDGHYGYTF. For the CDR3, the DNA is TGTGCCAGCAGCAACGACGGGCACTATGGCTACACCTTC.

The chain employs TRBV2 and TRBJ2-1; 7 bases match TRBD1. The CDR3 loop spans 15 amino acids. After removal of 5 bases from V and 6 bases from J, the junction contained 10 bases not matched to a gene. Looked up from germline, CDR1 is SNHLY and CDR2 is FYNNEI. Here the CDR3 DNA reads TGTGCCAGCAGTCTAGACAGGGTTAGACTCAATGAGCAGTTCTTC. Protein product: CASSLDRVRLNEQFF.

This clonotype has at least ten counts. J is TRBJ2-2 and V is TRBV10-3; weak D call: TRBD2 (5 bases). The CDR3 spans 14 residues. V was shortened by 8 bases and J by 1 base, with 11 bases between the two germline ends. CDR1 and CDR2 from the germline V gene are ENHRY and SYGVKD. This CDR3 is CAIGVGVNTGELFF. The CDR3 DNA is TGTGCCATCGGAGTGGGAGTGAACACCGGGGAGCTGTTTTTT.

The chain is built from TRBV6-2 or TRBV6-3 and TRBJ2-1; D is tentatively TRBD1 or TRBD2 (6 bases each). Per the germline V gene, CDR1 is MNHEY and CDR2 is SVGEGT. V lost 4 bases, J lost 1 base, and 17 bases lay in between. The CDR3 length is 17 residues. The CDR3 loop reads CASSSVRRGLSYNEQFF. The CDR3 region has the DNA TGTGCCAGCAGTTCCGTGCGCCGGGGGCTTTCCTACAATGAGCAGTTCTTC.

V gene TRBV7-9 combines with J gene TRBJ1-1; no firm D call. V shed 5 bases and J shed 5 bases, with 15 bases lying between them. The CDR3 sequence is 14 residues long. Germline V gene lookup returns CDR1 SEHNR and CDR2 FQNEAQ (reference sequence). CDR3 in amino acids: CASSTPRKGTEAFF. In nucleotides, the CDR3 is TGTGCCAGCAGCACCCCGCGCAAAGGGACTGAAGCTTTCTTT.

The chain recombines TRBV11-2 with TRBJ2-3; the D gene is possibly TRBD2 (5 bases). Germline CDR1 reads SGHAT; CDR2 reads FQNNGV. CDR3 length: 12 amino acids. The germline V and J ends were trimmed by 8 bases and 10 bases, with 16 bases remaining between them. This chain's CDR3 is CASRGTSRAQYF. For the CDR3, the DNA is TGTGCCAGCCGCGGCACATCGAGGGCGCAGTATTTT.

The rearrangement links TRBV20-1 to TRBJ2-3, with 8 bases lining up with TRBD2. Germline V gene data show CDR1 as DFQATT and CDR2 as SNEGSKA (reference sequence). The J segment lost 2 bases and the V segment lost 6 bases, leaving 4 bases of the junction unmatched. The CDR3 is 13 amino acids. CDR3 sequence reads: CSAGTRNTDTQYF. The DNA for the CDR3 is TGCAGTGCCGGGACTAGGAACACAGATACGCAGTATTTT.

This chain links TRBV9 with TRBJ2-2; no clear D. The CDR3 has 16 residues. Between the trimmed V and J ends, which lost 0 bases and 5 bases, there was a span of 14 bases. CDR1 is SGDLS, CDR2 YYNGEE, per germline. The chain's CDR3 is CASSVVKGLGTGELFF. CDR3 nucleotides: TGTGCCAGCAGCGTAGTGAAAGGGCTGGGAACCGGGGAGCTGTTTTTT.

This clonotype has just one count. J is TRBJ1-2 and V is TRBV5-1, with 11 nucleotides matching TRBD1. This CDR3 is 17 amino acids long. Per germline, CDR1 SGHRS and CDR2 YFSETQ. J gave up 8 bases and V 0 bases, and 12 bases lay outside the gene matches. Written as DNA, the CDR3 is TGCGCCAGCAGCTTGGAACGATCAGGACAGGGGGCGCGAGGCTACACCTTC. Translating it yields CASSLERSGQGARGYTF.

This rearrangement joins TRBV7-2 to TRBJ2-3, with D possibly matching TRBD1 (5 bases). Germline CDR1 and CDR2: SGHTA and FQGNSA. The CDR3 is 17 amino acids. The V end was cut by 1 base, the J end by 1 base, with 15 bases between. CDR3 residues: CASSLGVKGIGTDTQYF. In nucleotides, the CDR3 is TGTGCCAGCAGCTTAGGGGTTAAGGGGATTGGCACAGATACGCAGTATTTT.

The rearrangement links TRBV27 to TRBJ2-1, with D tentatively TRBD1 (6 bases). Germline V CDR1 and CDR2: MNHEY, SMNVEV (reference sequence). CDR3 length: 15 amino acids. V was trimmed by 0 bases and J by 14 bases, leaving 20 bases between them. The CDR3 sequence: CASSLSWGHGPLEFF. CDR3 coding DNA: TGTGCCAGCAGTTTATCGTGGGGGCACGGTCCTTTGGAGTTCTTC.

The CDR3 region is CASRPRETGELFF. DNA of the CDR3: TGTGCCAGTCGGCCCAGGGAAACCGGGGAGCTGTTTTTT. J is TRBJ2-2 and V is TRBV7-2, with a weak D call TRBD1 (5 bases). The V end was cut by 9 bases, the J end by 5 bases, with 13 bases between. The germline V gene has CDR1 SGHTA and CDR2 FQGNSA. The CDR3 is 13 residues long.

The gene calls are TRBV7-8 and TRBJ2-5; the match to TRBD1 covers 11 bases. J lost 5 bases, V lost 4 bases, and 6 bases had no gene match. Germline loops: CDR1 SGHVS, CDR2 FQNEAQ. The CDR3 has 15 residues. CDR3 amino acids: CASSSRDRGSETQYF. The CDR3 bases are TGTGCCAGCAGCTCCCGGGACAGGGGGTCGGAGACCCAGTACTTC.

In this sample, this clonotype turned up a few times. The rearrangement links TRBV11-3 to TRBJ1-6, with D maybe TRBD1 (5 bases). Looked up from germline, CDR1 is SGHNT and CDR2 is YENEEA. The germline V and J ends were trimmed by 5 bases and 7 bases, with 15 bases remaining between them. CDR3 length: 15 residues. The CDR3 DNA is TGTGCCAGCAGCGGCGCCGGGACTTCAAATTCACCCCTCCACTTT. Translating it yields CASSGAGTSNSPLHF.

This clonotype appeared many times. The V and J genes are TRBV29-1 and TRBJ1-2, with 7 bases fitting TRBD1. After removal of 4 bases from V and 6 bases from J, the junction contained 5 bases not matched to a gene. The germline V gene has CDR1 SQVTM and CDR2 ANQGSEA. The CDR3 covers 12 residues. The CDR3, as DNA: TGCAGCGTTGGTGGGACAGCAAATGGCTACACCTTC. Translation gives CSVGGTANGYTF.

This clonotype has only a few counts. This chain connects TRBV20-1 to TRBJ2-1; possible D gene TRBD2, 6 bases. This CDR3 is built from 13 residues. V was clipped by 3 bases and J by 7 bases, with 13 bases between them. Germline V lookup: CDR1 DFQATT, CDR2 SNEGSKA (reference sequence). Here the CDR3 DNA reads TGCAGTGCTAGTCGCGGGGCGTCGAATGAGCAGTTCTTC. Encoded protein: CSASRGASNEQFF.